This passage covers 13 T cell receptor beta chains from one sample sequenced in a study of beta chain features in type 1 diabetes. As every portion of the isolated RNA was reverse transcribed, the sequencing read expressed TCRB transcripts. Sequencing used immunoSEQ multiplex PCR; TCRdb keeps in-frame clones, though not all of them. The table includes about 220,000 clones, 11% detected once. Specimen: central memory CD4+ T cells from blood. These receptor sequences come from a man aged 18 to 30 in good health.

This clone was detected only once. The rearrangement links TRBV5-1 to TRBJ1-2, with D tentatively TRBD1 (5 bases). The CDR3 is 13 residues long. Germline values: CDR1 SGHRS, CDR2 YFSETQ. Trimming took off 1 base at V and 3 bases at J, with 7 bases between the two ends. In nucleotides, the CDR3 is TGCGCCAGCAGCTTGTTGACAGACTATGGCTACACCTTC. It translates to CASSLLTDYGYTF.

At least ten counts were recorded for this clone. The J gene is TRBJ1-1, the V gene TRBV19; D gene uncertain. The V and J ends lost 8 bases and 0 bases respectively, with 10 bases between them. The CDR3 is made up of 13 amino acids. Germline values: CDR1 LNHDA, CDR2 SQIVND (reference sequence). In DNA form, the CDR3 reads TGTGCCAGTTCCAGTTTCATGAACACTGAAGCTTTCTTT. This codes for CASSSFMNTEAFF.

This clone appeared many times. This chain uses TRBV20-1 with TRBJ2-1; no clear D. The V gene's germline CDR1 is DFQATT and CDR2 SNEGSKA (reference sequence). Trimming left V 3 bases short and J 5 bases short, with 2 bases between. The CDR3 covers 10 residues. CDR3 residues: CSARDNEQFF. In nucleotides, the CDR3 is TGCAGTGCTAGGGACAATGAGCAGTTCTTC.

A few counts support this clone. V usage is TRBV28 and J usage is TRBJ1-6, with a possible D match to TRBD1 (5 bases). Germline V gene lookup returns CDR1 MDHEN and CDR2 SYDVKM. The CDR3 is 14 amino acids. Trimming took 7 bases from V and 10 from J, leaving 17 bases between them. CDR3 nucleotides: TGTGCCAGCACCTCTCCAGGGAAGGTGTCACCCCTCCACTTT. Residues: CASTSPGKVSPLHF.

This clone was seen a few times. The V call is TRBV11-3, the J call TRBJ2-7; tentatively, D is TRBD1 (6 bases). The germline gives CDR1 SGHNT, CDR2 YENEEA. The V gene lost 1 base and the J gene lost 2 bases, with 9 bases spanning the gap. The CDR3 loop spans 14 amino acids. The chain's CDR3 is CASSLGGGTYEQYF. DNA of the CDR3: TGTGCCAGCAGCTTAGGTGGGGGCACCTACGAGCAGTACTTC.

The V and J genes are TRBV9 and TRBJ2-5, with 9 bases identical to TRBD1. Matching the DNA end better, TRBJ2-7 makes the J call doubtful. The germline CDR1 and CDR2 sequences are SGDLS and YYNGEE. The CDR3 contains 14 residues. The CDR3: CASSFRTGAYEQYF. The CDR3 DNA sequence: TGTGCCAGCAGCTTCCGGACAGGGGCCTACGAGCAGTACTTC.

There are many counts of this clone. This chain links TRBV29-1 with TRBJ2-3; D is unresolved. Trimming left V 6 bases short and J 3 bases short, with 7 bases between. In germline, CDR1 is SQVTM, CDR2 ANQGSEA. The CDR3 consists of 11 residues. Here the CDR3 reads CSVLVTDTQYF. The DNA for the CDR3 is TGCAGCGTGCTAGTGACAGATACGCAGTATTTT.

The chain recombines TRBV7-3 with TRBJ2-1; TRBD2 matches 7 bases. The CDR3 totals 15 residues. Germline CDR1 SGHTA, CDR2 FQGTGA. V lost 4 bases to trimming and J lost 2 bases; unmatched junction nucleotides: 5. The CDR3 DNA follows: TGTGCCAGCAGCTCCCTAGCGGCCGCCTACAATGAGCAGTTCTTC. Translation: CASSSLAAAYNEQFF.

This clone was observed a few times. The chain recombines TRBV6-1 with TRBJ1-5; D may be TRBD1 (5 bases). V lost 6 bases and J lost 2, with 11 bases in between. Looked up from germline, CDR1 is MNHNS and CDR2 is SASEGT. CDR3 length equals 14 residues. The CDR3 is CASRSDKRNQPQHF. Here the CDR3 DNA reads TGTGCCAGCAGGTCGGACAAACGCAATCAGCCCCAGCATTTT.

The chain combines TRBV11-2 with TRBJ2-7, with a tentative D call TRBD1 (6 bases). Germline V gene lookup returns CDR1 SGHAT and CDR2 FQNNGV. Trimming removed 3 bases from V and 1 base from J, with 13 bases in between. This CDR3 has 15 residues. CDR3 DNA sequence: TGTGCCAGCAGCTTCCCCCAGGGGCTTTCCTACGAGCAGTACTTC. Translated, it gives CASSFPQGLSYEQYF.

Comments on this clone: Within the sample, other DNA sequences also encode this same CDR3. The CDR3 sequence is CASSLEREDEQFF. The CDR3 DNA is TGTGCCAGCAGCTTAGAGAGGGAGGATGAGCAGTTCTTC. The chain joins TRBV11-3 to TRBJ2-1, with a tentative D call TRBD2 (6 bases). Germline CDR1 is SGHNT and CDR2 is YENEEA. V lost 0 bases, J lost 8 bases, and 8 bases lay in between. CDR3 length equals 13 residues.

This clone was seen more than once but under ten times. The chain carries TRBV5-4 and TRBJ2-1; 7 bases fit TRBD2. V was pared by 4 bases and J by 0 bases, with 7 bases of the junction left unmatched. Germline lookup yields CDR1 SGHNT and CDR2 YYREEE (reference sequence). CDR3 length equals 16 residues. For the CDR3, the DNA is TGTGCCAGCAGCACCCGGGGCGGGAGCTCCTACAATGAGCAGTTCTTC. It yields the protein CASSTRGGSSYNEQFF.

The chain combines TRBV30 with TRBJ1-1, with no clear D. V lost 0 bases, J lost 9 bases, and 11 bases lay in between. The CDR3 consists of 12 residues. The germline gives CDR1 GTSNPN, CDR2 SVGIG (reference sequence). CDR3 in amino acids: CAWSVPTEQAFF. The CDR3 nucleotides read TGTGCCTGGAGTGTACCGACCGAACAAGCTTTCTTT.